This T cell receptor beta chain is from a study of beta chain features in type 1 diabetes. Study-level background: Taken together, all samples contributed around 100,000,000 examined sorted cells. Study-level results: The VDJ junctions of type 1 diabetes patients carried fewer insertions and more deletions.

This clone was observed at least ten times. Its antigen is as yet unknown. The CDR3 contains 13 residues. The V gene's germline CDR1 is ENHRY and CDR2 SYGVKD. V lost 6 bases, J lost 4 bases, and 10 bases lay in between. Every isolated RNA sample was fully reverse transcribed, so sequencing captured expressed TCRB transcripts. The table came from immunoSEQ multiplex PCR; TCRdb's copy has only in-frame clones and leaves some out. The sample consists of fewer than 350,000 clones, under 8.5% of them appearing once. This chain uses TRBV10-3 with TRBJ2-1; the D is unclear. Material for sequencing was central memory CD4+ T cells from blood. The clonotype originates from a woman younger than 35 in good health. CDR3 nucleotides: TGTGCCATCAGCGTTACTGGATACAATGAGCAGTTCTTC. Its protein is CAISVTGYNEQFF.